These 14 T cell receptor beta chains originate from one sample sequenced in a study of cytomegalovirus exposure and HLA in healthy donors. Vbeta (60) and Jbeta (13) primers were used in the PCR. The data were produced by immunoSEQ multiplex PCR, yet TCRdb's version contains in-frame clones alone and is incomplete. The sample contains 150,000 to 200,000 clones, 70% to 90% of which appear only once. Sample: PBMCs. Receptors originate from a woman aged 18-35 years in good health and CMV-seronegative.

Only a few counts were recorded for this clone. The gene calls are TRBV4-3 and TRBJ1-1; TRBD1 is a possible D gene (5 bases). The germline V gene encodes CDR1 LGHNA and CDR2 YSLEER. V was trimmed by 2 bases and J by 0 bases, leaving 7 bases between them. The CDR3 contains 14 residues. In DNA, the CDR3 is TGCGCCAGCAGCCAAAACAGGCTGAACACTGAAGCTTTCTTT. This translates into CASSQNRLNTEAFF.

The chain employs TRBV2 and TRBJ2-5, with a weak D call TRBD2 (5 bases). Trimming pared 3 bases from V and 4 bases from J, leaving 12 bases between. Germline V gives CDR1 SNHLY, CDR2 FYNNEI. The CDR3 is made up of 14 amino acids. The CDR3 DNA sequence: TGTGCCAGCAGTGAGTGGCGGGTGCCAGAGACCCAGTACTTC. This sequence encodes CASSEWRVPETQYF.

The V call is TRBV30, the J call TRBJ2-7; a weak D match, TRBD2 (6 bases). V shed 4 bases and J shed 3 bases, with 10 bases lying between them. CDR3 size: 12 residues. From germline, CDR1 is GTSNPN and CDR2 SVGIG (reference sequence). CDR3 nucleotides: TGTGCCTGGACGGGGGATGGCTACGAGCAGTACTTC. Translating gives CAWTGDGYEQYF.

The chain carries TRBV19 and TRBJ2-2; possible D gene TRBD2, 5 bases. The CDR3 is 12 amino acids. V lost 6 bases, J lost 6 bases, and 8 bases lay in between. Germline CDR1 is LNHDA and CDR2 is SQIVND (reference sequence). This chain's CDR3 is CASSPGAGELFF. Written as DNA, the CDR3 is TGTGCCAGTAGCCCCGGGGCCGGGGAGCTGTTTTTT.

The V gene is TRBV2, the J gene TRBJ2-2; TRBD2 matches at 10 bases. This CDR3 region has 16 residues. Germline V gene lookup returns CDR1 SNHLY and CDR2 FYNNEI. Trimming at V came to 4 bases and at J to 4 bases, leaving 6 bases not matched to a gene. CDR3 amino acids: CASSVSGRAGTGELFF. In DNA form, the CDR3 reads TGTGCCAGCAGTGTGAGCGGGAGGGCCGGCACCGGGGAGCTGTTTTTT.

The gene calls are TRBV6-1 and TRBJ1-2, with TRBD1 matching over 9 bases. The germline CDR1 and CDR2 sequences are MNHNS and SASEGT. This CDR3 is 14 amino acids long. V lost 4 bases to trimming and J lost 5 bases; unmatched junction nucleotides: 5. As DNA, the CDR3 is TGTGCCAGCAGTGTCACAGGGGGCGGGTATGGCTACACCTTC. Translating it yields CASSVTGGGYGYTF.

The genes are TRBV9 and TRBJ2-1; 8 bases are shared with TRBD2. The germline CDR1 and CDR2 sequences are SGDLS and YYNGEE. Unmatched junction bases numbered 0, after V lost 0 bases and J lost 7 bases. This CDR3 is 13 amino acids long. CDR3 protein: CASSVGGGNEQFF. CDR3 coding DNA: TGTGCCAGCAGCGTAGGCGGGGGGAATGAGCAGTTCTTC.

The chain joins TRBV14 to TRBJ2-7; D call uncertain. CDR1 SGHDN and CDR2 FVKESK come from the germline V gene. Trimming removed 5 bases from V and 7 bases from J, with 9 bases in between. This CDR3 has 11 amino acids. As DNA, the CDR3 is TGTGCCAGCAGCTTCAGTCGAGAGCAGTACTTC. It translates to CASSFSREQYF.

This chain joins TRBV5-1 and TRBJ2-3; 12 bases are shared with TRBD2. V lost 4 bases and J lost 14; bases outside the gene matches: 8. Looked up from germline, CDR1 is SGHRS and CDR2 is YFSETQ. The CDR3 consists of 13 residues. CDR3 loop: CASSSGLAGLPYF. CDR3 sequence (DNA): TGCGCCAGCAGCAGCGGACTAGCGGGATTGCCGTATTTT.

This sequence joins TRBV6-6 and TRBJ2-5; 10 bases fit TRBD1. CDR3 size: 14 residues. V lost 6 bases and J lost 5; bases outside the gene matches: 6. CDR1 is MNHNY and CDR2 is SVGAGI in the germline V gene (reference sequence). The CDR3 loop is CASSPGTGEETQYF. Here the CDR3 DNA reads TGTGCCAGCAGCCCAGGGACAGGGGAGGAGACCCAGTACTTC.

As regards this clone: The junction departs from germline at one end; a sequencing error may be responsible. The rearrangement uses TRBV4-2 and TRBJ2-1; 9 nucleotides align to TRBD2. The germline V gene encodes CDR1 LGHNA and CDR2 YNFKEQ. CDR3 length: 16 amino acids. Here the CDR3 DNA reads TGTGCCAGCAGCCAAGATGCGACTAGCGGCGGGAATGGGCAGTTCTTC. Translating it yields CASSQDATSGGNGQFF.

This rearrangement joins TRBV5-1 to TRBJ2-7; no reliable D call. This CDR3 has 9 residues. The V gene's germline CDR1 is SGHRS and CDR2 YFSETQ. V lost 5 bases and J lost 6, with 3 bases in between. As DNA, the CDR3 is TGCGCCAGCAGTAGCGAGCAGTACTTC. Amino acids: CASSSEQYF.

This clone was counted between two and nine times. This chain joins TRBV6-1 and TRBJ2-1; 15 bases are a match to TRBD2. CDR1 and CDR2 from the germline V gene are MNHNS and SASEGT. This CDR3 spans 15 amino acids. J was trimmed by 6 bases and V by 10 bases; bases with no gene match: 7. CDR3 coding DNA: TGTGCCACTGGTCCGGGACTAGCGGGAGGCAATGAGCAGTTCTTC. Translating it yields CATGPGLAGGNEQFF.

This chain links TRBV19 with TRBJ2-7, with D unclear. Trimming cost V 3 bases and J 2 bases, with 8 bases left between them. The length of the CDR3 is 13 residues. Germline values: CDR1 LNHDA, CDR2 SQIVND (reference sequence). The CDR3 loop is CASSMSDAYEQYF. CDR3 nucleotide sequence: TGTGCCAGTAGTATGTCAGATGCCTACGAGCAGTACTTC. Combining the CDR3 with reference TRBV19 and TRBJ2-7 gives the whole variable domain DGGITQSPKYLFRKEGQNVTLSCEQNLNHDAMYWYRQDPGQGLRLIYYSQIVNDFQKGDIAEGYSVSREKKESFPLTVTSAQKNPTAFYLCASSMSDAYEQYFGPGTRLTVT.